These T cell receptor beta chains were read from a single sample in a study of T cell responses to AZD1222 COVID-19 vaccine. Method: immunoSEQ multiplex PCR; TCRdb's copy keeps in-frame clones and lacks some. The sample has fewer than 200,000 clones; roughly 90% are singletons. The material sequenced was peripheral blood, taken on day 0 of AZD1222 vaccination. The receptors come from an adult in good health. Each CDR3 is given with its conserved first and last residue. The D gene is left open where the match is weak. Not all rows give a size; the values are once, few, many and, for expanded clones, a class.

. | . | TRBJ1-6 | TRBV9 | TGTGCCAGCAGTCTATTGGACGGTGGGAATTCACCCCTCCACTTT | CASSLLDGGNSPLHF
. | . | TRBJ2-5 | TRBV12-3/TRBV12-4 | TGTGCCAGCAGCCTCCCACCTCAAGAGACCCAGTACTTC | CASSLPPQETQYF
TRBD1 | . | TRBJ2-2 | TRBV5-6 | TGTGCCAGCAGCTGGGGGACAGGGGTAATACGAATGGGCACCGGGGAGCTGTTTTTT | CASSWGTGVIRMGTGELFF
TRBD2 | . | TRBJ2-2 | TRBV9 | TGTGCCAGCAGCGTAGCCCAGCGGGAAACCGGGGAGCTGTTTTTT | CASSVAQRETGELFF
. | . | TRBJ2-5 | TRBV12-5 | TGTGCTAGTGGTTTGGGGACTCACGACACCCAGTACTTC | CASGLGTHDTQYF
. | . | TRBJ1-1 | TRBV7-9 | TGTGCCAGCAGCCCAGTGAGGAACACTGAAGCTTTCTTT | CASSPVRNTEAFF
. | . | TRBJ2-1 | TRBV7-9 | TGTGCCAGCAGCAGGTTACAGGGACTCGGGGCTACATTCGATGAGCAGTTCTTC | CASSRLQGLGATFDEQFF
. | . | TRBJ1-4 | TRBV7-9 | TGTGCCAGCAGCTTAGGGACAGCAACTAATGAAAAACTGTTTTTT | CASSLGTATNEKLFF
. | . | TRBJ2-7 | TRBV27 | TGTGCCAGCAGTTTAACATTCTCCTACGAGCAGTACTTC | CASSLTFSYEQYF
. | . | TRBJ2-3 | TRBV19 | TGTGCCAGTAGTAAGCCTGCTTTGGATACGCAGTATTTT | CASSKPALDTQYF
. | . | TRBJ2-1 | TRBV11-1 | TGTGCCAGCAGCTTATTGGGGGGCAGGGATGAGCAGTTCTTC | CASSLLGGRDEQFF
TRBD1 | . | TRBJ2-6 | TRBV11-2 | TGTGCCAGCAGTAAACGACAGGGTATTGGGGCCAACGTCCTGACTTTC | CASSKRQGIGANVLTF
. | . | TRBJ2-2 | TRBV19 | TGTGCCAGTAGTATAGCCCCCGCCCTCCAGCCGGATGGCACCGGGGAGCTGTTTTTT | CASSIAPALQPDGTGELFF
. | . | TRBJ2-2 | TRBV9 | TGTGCCAGCGGGACTCAGAACACCGGGGAGCTGTTTTTT | CASGTQNTGELFF
TRBD2 | . | TRBJ2-1 | TRBV19 | TGTGCCAGTCGGAATGAGCGGGGCGAGCAGTTCTTC | CASRNERGEQFF
. | . | TRBJ1-2 | TRBV6-5 | TGTGCCAGCAGTTACGATAGGAACTATGGCTACACCTTC | CASSYDRNYGYTF
. | . | TRBJ1-1 | TRBV9 | TGTGCCAGCAGCGTAGCTGTAGGTTTGAACACTGAAGCTTTCTTT | CASSVAVGLNTEAFF
TRBD1 | . | TRBJ1-5 | TRBV6-2/TRBV6-3 | TGTGCCAGCAGTGTGACAGGGATGTATCAGCCCCAGCATTTT | CASSVTGMYQPQHF
. | . | TRBJ2-3 | TRBV19 | TGTGCCAGTGGGCCGGGGACGTACTCCACAGATACGCAGTATTTT | CASGPGTYSTDTQYF
. | . | TRBJ1-1 | TRBV7-2 | TGTGCCACATCCATACTGGGGGGGAACACTGAAGCTTTCTTT | CATSILGGNTEAFF
. | once | TRBJ1-1 | TRBV6-5 | TGTGCCAGCAGCTATGGATATTCCACTGAAGCTTTCTTT | CASSYGYSTEAFF
. | . | TRBJ2-7 | TRBV13 | TGTGCCAGCAGCTTAGGAGGGACCCAACCCTACGAGCAGTACTTC | CASSLGGTQPYEQYF
. | . | TRBJ2-7 | TRBV10-2 | TGCGCCAGCAGTGACACCTACGAGCAGTACTTC | CASSDTYEQYF
TRBD2 | . | TRBJ2-1 | TRBV19 | TGTGCCAGTAGTATCTCAGCGGGGGCCTCCTACAATGAGCAGTTCTTC | CASSISAGASYNEQFF
TRBD1 | . | TRBJ2-5 | TRBV7-9 | TGTGCCAGCAGCTCGTCCCACAGGGGGCGAGTGGAGACCCAGTACTTC | CASSSSHRGRVETQYF
TRBD1 | . | TRBJ1-3 | TRBV9 | TGTGCCAGCAGCTCGAGACAGGGGGCTGGAAACACCATATATTTT | CASSSRQGAGNTIYF
TRBD2 | . | TRBJ2-2 | TRBV30 | TGTGCCTGGAGCACACTAGCGGGAGTCTTCGGGGAGCTGTTTTTT | CAWSTLAGVFGELFF
. | . | TRBJ1-4 | TRBV5-4 | TGTGCCAGCAGCTTGGTGCCCTCTAATGAAAAACTGTTTTTT | CASSLVPSNEKLFF
TRBD1 | . | TRBJ2-2 | TRBV9 | TGTGCCAGCACACGGGACAGCAACACCGGGGAGCTGTTTTTT | CASTRDSNTGELFF
TRBD2 | . | TRBJ2-5 | TRBV5-4 | TGTGCCAGCAGCCTAGCGGGAGGTAAAGAGACCCAGTACTTC | CASSLAGGKETQYF
. | . | TRBJ2-1 | TRBV4-2 | TGTGCCAGCAGCCAAGCAATTGGCGGGTATGAGCAGTTCTTC | CASSQAIGGYEQFF
. | once | TRBJ1-5 | TRBV7-2 | TGTGCCAGCAGCTTAGTTTGGCATCAGCCCCAGCATTTT | CASSLVWHQPQHF
. | . | TRBJ2-2 | TRBV19 | TGTGCCAGTAGTATAAGGGTTTTTGCAGGGGAGCTGTTTTTT | CASSIRVFAGELFF
TRBD1 | . | TRBJ2-7 | TRBV9 | TGTGCCAGCAGCGCTGGACAGGGCCCTGGGGAGCAGTACTTC | CASSAGQGPGEQYF
. | . | TRBJ1-4 | TRBV5-1 | TGCGCCAGCAGCCCGGATGGGAATGAAAAACTGTTTTTT | CASSPDGNEKLFF
. | . | TRBJ1-1 | TRBV5-4 | TGTGCCAGCAGCTCGAACACGAACACTGAAGCTTTCTTT | CASSSNTNTEAFF
. | . | TRBJ1-1 | TRBV12-3/TRBV12-4 | TGTGCCAGCAGCCTCCGGGCCAAATCCGGAGCTTTCTTT | CASSLRAKSGAFF
TRBD1 | . | TRBJ2-5 | TRBV7-2 | TGTGCCAGCAGCACAAGAAGGACAGGGATCGGACAAGAGACCCAGTACTTC | CASSTRRTGIGQETQYF
. | . | TRBJ1-2 | TRBV13 | TGTGCCAGCGACTCCCCCTATGGCTACACCTTC | CASDSPYGYTF
. | . | TRBJ2-7 | TRBV6-1 | TGTGCCAGCAGTGTAGCGGCAGGAACCACCTACGAGCAGTACTTC | CASSVAAGTTYEQYF
TRBD1 | once | TRBJ1-3 | TRBV7-9 | TGTGCCAGCAGTTCGAACAGGGGGTCAAGCTCTGGAAACACCATATATTTT | CASSSNRGSSSGNTIYF
. | . | TRBJ2-7 | TRBV2 | TGTGCCAGCAGTGAATTCAGGGGGGATAACTACGAGCAGTACTTC | CASSEFRGDNYEQYF
. | . | TRBJ1-2 | TRBV19 | TGTGCCAGTAGTATAGAATGGGGGTCCGGCTACACCTTC | CASSIEWGSGYTF
TRBD1 | . | TRBJ2-4 | TRBV7-3 | TGTGCCAGCAGCGCGACAGGGGGAGGCAAAAACATTCAGTACTTC | CASSATGGGKNIQYF
. | . | TRBJ2-3 | TRBV5-1 | TGCGCCAGCAGCTTCTCGGACGATACGCAGTATTTT | CASSFSDDTQYF
. | . | TRBJ1-3 | TRBV4-1 | TGCGCCAGCAGCCAAGATACCCTAAGGCGGGACCTGAGCTCTGGAAACACCATATATTTT | CASSQDTLRRDLSSGNTIYF
. | . | TRBJ1-1 | TRBV18 | TGTGCCAGCTCACCTCGGGGGAGCACTGAAGCTTTCTTT | CASSPRGSTEAFF
. | once | TRBJ2-7 | TRBV6-2/TRBV6-3 | TGTGCCAGCAGCGCACAGAGTCCAAGGACCTACGAGCAGTACTTC | CASSAQSPRTYEQYF
. | . | TRBJ1-6 | TRBV5-6 | TGTGCCAGCAGCTTGGAGGGGTATAATTCACCCCTCCACTTT | CASSLEGYNSPLHF
. | . | TRBJ2-3 | TRBV5-6 | TGTGCCAGCAGCCCCCGCAACAGACGGGGGGATACGCAGTATTTT | CASSPRNRRGDTQYF
. | few | TRBJ2-2 | TRBV18 | TGTGCCAGCTCAACTAAAATGTGGGGTACCGGGGAGCTGTTTTTT | CASSTKMWGTGELFF
. | . | TRBJ2-1 | TRBV7-2 | TGTGCCAGCAGCTTATCAAGTTCCTACAATGAGCAGTTCTTC | CASSLSSSYNEQFF
TRBD1 | once | TRBJ1-2 | TRBV6-4 | TGTGCCAGCAGTAAGGGGGCGACGGGGAGTAGAGCATATGGCTACACCTTC | CASSKGATGSRAYGYTF
TRBD1 | . | TRBJ2-1 | TRBV18 | TGTGCCAGCTCACCATCAGGGGGCCCCTACAATGAGCAGTTCTTC | CASSPSGGPYNEQFF